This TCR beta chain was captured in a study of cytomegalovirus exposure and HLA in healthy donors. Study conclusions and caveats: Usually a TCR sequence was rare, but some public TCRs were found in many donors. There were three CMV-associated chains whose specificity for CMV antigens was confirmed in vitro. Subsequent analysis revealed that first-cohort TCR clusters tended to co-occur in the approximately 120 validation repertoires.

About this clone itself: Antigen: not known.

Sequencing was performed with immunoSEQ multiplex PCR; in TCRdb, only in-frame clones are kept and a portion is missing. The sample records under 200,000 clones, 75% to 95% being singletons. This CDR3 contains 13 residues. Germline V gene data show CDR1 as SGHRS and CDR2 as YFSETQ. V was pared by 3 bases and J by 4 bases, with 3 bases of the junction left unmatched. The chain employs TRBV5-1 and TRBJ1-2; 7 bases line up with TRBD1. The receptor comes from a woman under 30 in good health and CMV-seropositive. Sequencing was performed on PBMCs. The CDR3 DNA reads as TGCGCCAGCAGCTCCCGGGACAGCTATGGCTACACCTTC. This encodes CASSSRDSYGYTF.